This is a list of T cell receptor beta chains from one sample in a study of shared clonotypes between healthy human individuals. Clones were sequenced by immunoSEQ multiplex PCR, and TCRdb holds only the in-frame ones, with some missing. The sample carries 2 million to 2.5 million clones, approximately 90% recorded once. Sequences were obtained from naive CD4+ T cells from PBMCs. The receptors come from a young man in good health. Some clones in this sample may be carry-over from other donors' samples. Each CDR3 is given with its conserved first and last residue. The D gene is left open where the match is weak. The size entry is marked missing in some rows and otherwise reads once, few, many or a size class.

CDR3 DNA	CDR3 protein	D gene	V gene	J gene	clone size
TGTGCCAGCAAAAGTGGCGGGAAGTTGTCAGATACGCAGTATTTT	CASKSGGKLSDTQYF	-	TRBV28	TRBJ2-3	-
TGTGCCAGCAGCTCGGGTAGCGGGAGGGCCAATGAGCAGTTCTTC	CASSSGSGRANEQFF	TRBD2	TRBV7-9	TRBJ2-1	once
TGTGCCAGCAGCTTTGGGGACTTTAGCAATCAGCCCCAGCATTTT	CASSFGDFSNQPQHF	-	TRBV5-5	TRBJ1-5	-
TGTGCCAGCAGTGAAGCAGGGGGTCCCGGGGAGCTGTTTTTT	CASSEAGGPGELFF	-	TRBV6-1	TRBJ2-2	-
TGCGCCAGCAGTCTAGCGGGAGTCTACAATGAGCAGTTCTTC	CASSLAGVYNEQFF	TRBD2	TRBV5-1	TRBJ2-1	-
TGTGCCAGCAGGCGTTCGACGTTCAGGGGGCTCGAGCAGTACTTC	CASRRSTFRGLEQYF	TRBD1	TRBV6-1	TRBJ2-7	-
TGTGCCAGTAGTAACCTCAGGGGAGGGACAGGGGGCACTCAAGCTTTCTTT	CASSNLRGGTGGTQAFF	TRBD1	TRBV19	TRBJ1-1	-
TGTGCCAGCAGCCACAGACATTACAATGAGCAGTTCTTC	CASSHRHYNEQFF	-	TRBV7-3	TRBJ2-1	-
TGTGCCAGCAGCCCTCCGGGACAGGGACGGGGCATTCAGTACTTC	CASSPPGQGRGIQYF	TRBD1	TRBV7-9	TRBJ2-4	once
TGTGCCAGCAGTTTAGATGGGACAGTCGATCAGCCCCAGCATTTT	CASSLDGTVDQPQHF	TRBD1	TRBV7-2	TRBJ1-5	once
TGTGCCATCATGGGCAGGGAGGTTGGCTACACCTTC	CAIMGREVGYTF	-	TRBV10-3	TRBJ1-2	-
TGTGCCAGCACCGAGGGGGTTATAGATACGCAGTATTTT	CASTEGVIDTQYF	-	TRBV28	TRBJ2-3	once
TGTGCCAGTAGTATTGTTGAGCGGGGGTCCTACGAGCAGTACTTC	CASSIVERGSYEQYF	TRBD2	TRBV19	TRBJ2-7	once
TGTGCCAGCAGTTCCCGGGAGGCGAATCAGCCCCAGCATTTT	CASSSREANQPQHF	-	TRBV2	TRBJ1-5	-
TGTGCCAGCAGCTGGGGACCGGGACTAGCGGGAGGGCCCACCGGGGAGCTGTTTTTT	CASSWGPGLAGGPTGELFF	TRBD2	TRBV7-9	TRBJ2-2	-
TGTGCCAGCAGTACGGGCCCCGGCGGCACCTTC	CASSTGPGGTF	-	TRBV28	TRBJ1-2	-
TGCGCCAGCAGCTTGGAGGGACAGCAGTACTTC	CASSLEGQQYF	-	TRBV5-1	TRBJ2-7	-
TGCAGCGTTGAGGGCCAGAAATTGGGGGCTGAAGCTTTCTTT	CSVEGQKLGAEAFF	-	TRBV29-1	TRBJ1-1	-
TGTGCCAGCAGCTTGCAGGCGGGGCGTAACAATCAGCCCCAGCATTTT	CASSLQAGRNNQPQHF	-	TRBV7-2	TRBJ1-5	-
TGTGCCAGCAGTTTATCCGAGTACTACGAGCAGTACTTC	CASSLSEYYEQYF	-	TRBV27	TRBJ2-7	few
TGCGCCAGCAGCGCTGTCGCTAGCACAGATACGCAGTATTTT	CASSAVASTDTQYF	-	TRBV10-1	TRBJ2-3	-
TGTGCCAGTAGTACACCGGGACGGAGCACAGATACGCAGTATTTT	CASSTPGRSTDTQYF	-	TRBV19	TRBJ2-3	-
TGTGCCAGCAGCTCTTCCGGTTGGAGGGCGAGCTCCTACGAGCAGTACTTC	CASSSSGWRASSYEQYF	-	TRBV5-6	TRBJ2-7	-
TGTGCCAGCTCACCAATGACAGGGTTCCAAGAGACCCAGTACTTC	CASSPMTGFQETQYF	TRBD1	TRBV18	TRBJ2-5	-
TGTGCCAGCAGCTCCAGCCAACAGGGTTTGAATAGCAATCAGCCCCAGCATTTT	CASSSSQQGLNSNQPQHF	-	TRBV7-8	TRBJ1-5	-
TGTGCCAGCTCACCCCTTAGCACAGATACGCAGTATTTT	CASSPLSTDTQYF	-	TRBV18	TRBJ2-3	-
TGCGCCAGCAGTTACCGGACTAGCGGGGACAATGAGCAGTTCTTC	CASSYRTSGDNEQFF	TRBD2	TRBV5-1	TRBJ2-1	-
TGTGCCAGCTCACCAGCAGAGACCCAGTACTTC	CASSPAETQYF	-	TRBV18	TRBJ2-5	-
TGTGCCAGCAGCGTAGGGTTAGCGGGCACAGATACGCAGTATTTT	CASSVGLAGTDTQYF	-	TRBV9	TRBJ2-3	-
TGTGCCAGCAGTGTGGGGAACTCTGGGGCCAACGTCCTGACTTTC	CASSVGNSGANVLTF	-	TRBV6-4	TRBJ2-6	-
TGTGCCAGCAGTCTTGGGGAGACCCAGTACTTC	CASSLGETQYF	-	TRBV14	TRBJ2-5	-
TGTGCCAGCAGTCGGGCAGGGCTAGATCAGCCCCAGCATTTT	CASSRAGLDQPQHF	-	TRBV14	TRBJ1-5	once
TGTGCCAGCACTGAGAGCGAGTACAATGAGCAGTTCTTC	CASTESEYNEQFF	-	TRBV2	TRBJ2-1	-
TGTGCCAGCTGGGGACAGGGAGGCACTGAAGCTTTCTTT	CASWGQGGTEAFF	TRBD1	TRBV27	TRBJ1-1	-
TGTGCCAGCAGTGGGGACAGGGAGCCAGATACGCAGTATTTT	CASSGDREPDTQYF	TRBD1	TRBV28	TRBJ2-3	-
TGTGCCAGCAGTGCGACTTCGTACCAAGAGACCCAGTACTTC	CASSATSYQETQYF	-	TRBV2	TRBJ2-5	once
TGTGCCAGCAGCTTAGGGGTTGGAGATTCTAGGACAGATACGCAGTATTTT	CASSLGVGDSRTDTQYF	-	TRBV11-3	TRBJ2-3	-
TGTGCCAGCAGCCAGGACAGGGCGGAGACCCAGTACTTC	CASSQDRAETQYF	TRBD1	TRBV14	TRBJ2-5	-
TGCGCCAGCAGCTTAAACTCCGGTGGGACAGCCCTCCAAGAGACCCAGTACTTC	CASSLNSGGTALQETQYF	TRBD1	TRBV5-1	TRBJ2-5	-
TGTGCCAGCGGATCCCAACGGGACGCCTACTCCTACGAGCAGTACTTC	CASGSQRDAYSYEQYF	-	TRBV5-6	TRBJ2-7	-
TGTGCCAGCATGGGGTCCTACGAGCAGTACTTC	CASMGSYEQYF	-	TRBV2	TRBJ2-7	-
TGTGCCAGCGACCGCGGGGGGACCTACAATGAGCAGTTCTTC	CASDRGGTYNEQFF	TRBD2	TRBV6-1	TRBJ2-1	-
TGTGCCAGCAGTTTGGCGGCTAGCGGGAGTGTGGAGACCCAGTACTTC	CASSLAASGSVETQYF	TRBD2	TRBV6-9	TRBJ2-5	-
TGTGCCAGCAGCGTAACTCTTTCCTCGCGGGAGAGGTACAATGAGCAGTTCTTC	CASSVTLSSRERYNEQFF	TRBD2	TRBV9	TRBJ2-1	-
TGTGCCAGCAGCCTTACGACTAGCGGACATAATGAGCAGTTCTTC	CASSLTTSGHNEQFF	TRBD2	TRBV14	TRBJ2-1	once
TGTGCCGGCTCACCGGGACGGAATTCCAATGAGCAGTTCTTC	CAGSPGRNSNEQFF	-	TRBV2	TRBJ2-1	-
TGTGCTAGTGGACCATCTGGGGCCAACGTCCTGACTTTC	CASGPSGANVLTF	-	TRBV12-5	TRBJ2-6	-
TGCGCCAGCAGCACCGGACAGGGAAGTACTGAAGCTTTCTTT	CASSTGQGSTEAFF	TRBD1	TRBV5-1	TRBJ1-1	-
TGTGCCATCAGAGCGACAGGGGGACGCTTAGGGGAGACCCAGTACTTC	CAIRATGGRLGETQYF	TRBD1	TRBV10-3	TRBJ2-5	-
TGCGCCAGCAGCTTTCGGGGGTGGACCCGGGACACTGAAGCTTTCTTT	CASSFRGWTRDTEAFF	-	TRBV5-1	TRBJ1-1	once
TGTGCCAGCAAGGAAGGGACACAACGTCCGAAAGCTTTCTTT	CASKEGTQRPKAFF	-	TRBV2	TRBJ1-1	-
TGTGCCAGCTCATCGGGACGGCCGGTTGAAAAACTGTTTTTT	CASSSGRPVEKLFF	-	TRBV18	TRBJ1-4	-
TGTGCCAGCAGCTTGGAATCAGGTTCCCATCAGCCCCAGCATTTT	CASSLESGSHQPQHF	-	TRBV5-8	TRBJ1-5	-
TGTGCCAGCAGCCCGACGCCCGGGGCTAACTATGGCTACACCTTC	CASSPTPGANYGYTF	-	TRBV4-2	TRBJ1-2	-
TGTGCCAGCCAAAGGGAGACAGGGGGCGGCACTGAAGCTTTCTTT	CASQRETGGGTEAFF	TRBD1	TRBV6-5	TRBJ1-1	-